This TCR beta chain was sequenced during a study of persistence of HIV-infected CD4 T cells. Study results and limitations: Degenerate expanded CDR3beta sequences were enriched among CMV- and Gag-responding cells.

This was the immunoSEQ version 4 assay in survey mode. Genomic DNA was diluted to roughly 9.4 ng/uL, up to roughly 1 ug per sample. Using immunoSEQ multiplex PCR, the repertoire was profiled, and TCRdb retains in-frame clones only, with some absent. The sample holds about 14,000 clones, over 65% seen once. Cells were stimulated with overlapping HIV-1 Gag 15-mer peptides. CD4+ T cells upregulating both CD40 ligand and CD69 were sorted as responding cells. Donors had CD4+ T cell counts above 400 cells/uL and were CMV-seropositive. For approximately 17 hours, CD8-depleted PBMCs received anti-CD28/CD49d costimulation, a CD40-blocking antibody and enfuvirtide. Per the germline V gene, CDR1 is SNHLY and CDR2 is FYNNEI. Trimming stripped 8 bases from V and 2 bases from J, with 12 bases between. This CDR3 contains 14 residues. With regard to this clone: Its antigen is undetermined.

Sequenced here: CD4+ T cells sorted from PBMCs after approximately 18-hour stimulation, sampled from a patient who received antiretroviral therapy. The chain combines TRBV2 with TRBJ2-2, with a possible D match to TRBD2 (6 bases). This receptor was obtained from an adult man with HIV who was CMV-seropositive. CDR3: CASGRTTNTGELFF. The CDR3 DNA is TGTGCCAGCGGTAGGACTACCAACACCGGGGAGCTGTTTTTT.